The clone carrying this T cell receptor (beta chain) is medium-sized in the sample. Antigen unknown. This CDR3 contains 15 residues. V lost 6 bases to trimming and J lost 8 bases; unmatched junction nucleotides: 10. From germline, CDR1 is KGHSH and CDR2 LQKENI. Unique molecular identifiers were incorporated into the prepared TCRbeta library. Using its own MiXCR run on the PCR reads, TCRdb lists one record per CDR3 protein. The sample includes under 300,000 distinct CDR3 sequences, around a tenth of them seen just once. The sample comes from a study of T-cell reconstitution after alpha-beta-depleted transplantation in children. Points from the study as a whole: Among T cells one year after transplant, newly produced cells accounted for most counts and diversity. Surviving recipient T cells and thymic progenitors underlay high day-60 TCRbeta diversity in some patients. It was reported that alpha-beta T cells came from several hundred expanded graft clones (about two months after transplant).

Source: peripheral blood, taken 180 days after TCRalphabeta/CD19-depleted stem cell transplant. The chain combines TRBV18 with TRBJ1-6; 7 bases match TRBD1. This sequence originates from a male patient aged 2-15 years who had a stem cell transplant for chronic granulomatous disease, so the T cells may come from the graft donor. CDR3 coding DNA: TGTGCCAGCTCCCCTTCTAAGGGGGCGCATTCACCCCTCCACTTT. This translates into CASSPSKGAHSPLHF.